This TCR beta chain was identified during a study of shared clonotypes between healthy human individuals. Per the germline V gene, CDR1 is MGHRA and CDR2 is YSYEKL. V dropped 3 bases and J dropped 3 bases, with 15 bases sitting between them. There are 15 residues in the CDR3. TCRdb's table, derived via immunoSEQ multiplex PCR, lists solely in-frame clones and lacks some. The sample comprises about 2 million clones, approximately 94% of which are singletons, and 0.85% to 1.3% rests with the top ten. Positive CCR7 selection of CD45RO-negative cells yielded the naive CD8 cells, and terminally differentiated effector memory CD45RA+ cells were excluded.

The sample was naive CD8+ T cells sorted from blood. This receptor was taken from a man younger than 30 in good health. The chain recombines TRBV4-1 with TRBJ2-7; D unclear. In DNA form, the CDR3 reads TGCGCCAGCAGCCATCAAAAGGACGGAAACTACGAGCAGTACTTC. It translates to CASSHQKDGNYEQYF.